The present entry profiles one T cell receptor beta chain with its context. This record comes from a study of blood T cell repertoires in COVID-19. Turning to the study itself: Some COVID-19 samples were acute and others convalescent; all came from the United States, Italy and Spain. PBMCs, B-cell-depleted T cells, or T cells provided the cDNA or gDNA that made up the material.

Authors' data handling: For nucleated cells, counts were estimated from reference gene primer amplification. Sequencing was performed with immunoSEQ multiplex PCR; in TCRdb, only in-frame clones are kept and a portion is missing. D and trimming come from the DNA, and the V and J calls and clone size come from that table. The sample lists some 40,000 clones; around nine tenths were seen once. The receptor was derived from a man aged 50 to 60 with COVID-19, enrolled during active disease. The sequenced sample was peripheral blood.

The CDR3 loop is CASSGTTQSSGNTIYF. DNA for the CDR3: TGTGCCAGCTCCGGGACAACACAATCCTCTGGAAACACCATATATTTT. The chain has TRBV18 and TRBJ1-3, with D maybe TRBD1 (6 bases). Germline-derived CDR1 and CDR2 are KGHSH and LQKENI. The V and J ends lost 6 bases and 0 bases respectively, with 15 bases between them. The CDR3 contains 16 residues.